The rows below give T cell receptor beta chains drawn from one sample of a study of control samples from healthy donors and cancer patients. Libraries were prepared by immunoSEQ multiplex PCR; TCRdb keeps only in-frame clonotypes and omits some of them. The table has 5,600 or so clones, just under 85% seen once; the top ten hold 6% to 8%. The sequencing input was formalin-fixed, paraffin-embedded tissue. All receptors come from a female donor with lung cancer. Both conserved end residues are part of each CDR3. Each record gives: D gene, J gene, CDR3 length, V gene, clone size, CDR3 protein, CDR3 DNA. A D gene is named only where the DNA matches it firmly. Where a row states a size, it is once, few, many or the class of an expanded clone; other rows omit it.

TRBD1 | TRBJ1-5 | 14 | TRBV2 | - | CATTEGAQHQPQHF | TGTGCCACAACTGAGGGGGCTCAACATCAGCCCCAGCATTTT
TRBD1 | TRBJ2-7 | 16 | TRBV10-3 | - | CAISSPGGEPPYEQYF | TGTGCCATCAGCTCGCCAGGGGGCGAGCCTCCCTACGAGCAGTACTTC
- | TRBJ2-7 | 12 | TRBV11-2 | - | CASSFERDLPYF | TGTGCCAGCAGCTTTGAGAGGGACTTACCGTACTTC
TRBD1 | TRBJ2-3 | 14 | TRBV7-9 | - | CASSDRDSRRTQYF | TGTGCCAGCAGCGATCGGGACAGTCGTCGCACGCAGTATTTT
TRBD2 | TRBJ2-3 | 18 | TRBV27 | - | CASWELAGLWGPTDTQYF | TGTGCCAGCTGGGAACTAGCGGGCCTATGGGGCCCCACAGATACGCAGTATTTT
- | TRBJ1-1 | 12 | TRBV18 | - | CASSPGEGEAFF | TGTGCCAGCTCACCAGGAGAGGGTGAAGCTTTCTTT
TRBD1 | TRBJ1-1 | 17 | TRBV19 | - | CASRSYLDRGKNTEAFF | TGTGCCAGTAGATCGTACCTAGACAGGGGGAAGAACACTGAAGCTTTCTTT
- | TRBJ2-5 | 16 | TRBV5-4 | - | CASSFRDTEVEETQYF | TGTGCCAGCAGCTTTCGGGACACCGAGGTGGAAGAGACCCAGTACTTC
- | TRBJ1-4 | 11 | TRBV7-9 | - | CASSYSEKLFF | TGTGCCAGCAGCTACAGTGAAAAACTGTTTTTT
TRBD1 | TRBJ2-5 | 15 | TRBV24-1 | - | CATSDWGQGVETQYF | TGTGCCACCAGTGATTGGGGACAGGGGGTAGAGACCCAGTACTTC
- | TRBJ1-5 | 15 | TRBV7-2 | - | CASSLGHQTHQPQHF | TGTGCCAGCAGCTTAGGGCACCAAACCCATCAGCCCCAGCATTTT
- | TRBJ1-4 | 13 | TRBV19 | - | CASSIARAEKLFF | TGTGCCAGTAGTATTGCCAGGGCTGAAAAACTGTTTTTT
TRBD2 | TRBJ2-3 | 17 | TRBV24-1 | - | CATSDPGLAGRTDTQYF | TGTGCCACCAGTGACCCCGGACTAGCGGGACGCACAGATACGCAGTATTTT
TRBD1 | TRBJ1-1 | 16 | TRBV7-2 | - | CASSLRQGAWNTEAFF | TGTGCCAGCAGCTTAAGGCAGGGGGCCTGGAACACTGAAGCTTTCTTT
- | TRBJ1-5 | 14 | TRBV6-5 | - | CASRRSGSGQPQHF | TGTGCCAGCCGGCGGTCGGGATCGGGTCAGCCCCAGCATTTT
TRBD2 | TRBJ2-2 | 14 | TRBV19 | - | CASSSSGSTGELFF | TGTGCCAGTAGTAGTAGCGGGAGCACCGGGGAGCTGTTTTTT
TRBD2 | TRBJ2-3 | 14 | TRBV29-1 | few | CSVAGTSGTDTQYF | TGCAGCGTGGCCGGGACTAGCGGGACAGATACGCAGTATTTT
- | TRBJ2-1 | 14 | TRBV7-3 | - | CASSLSGPINEQFF | TGTGCCAGCAGCTTAAGCGGGCCCATCAATGAGCAGTTCTTC
- | TRBJ2-1 | 14 | TRBV7-3 | - | CASSPSVVNNEQFF | TGTGCCAGCAGCCCCTCCGTTGTGAACAATGAGCAGTTCTTC
TRBD2 | TRBJ2-1 | 15 | TRBV6-6 | few | CASSTGLDRYNEQFF | TGTGCCAGCAGTACCGGACTAGACCGATACAATGAGCAGTTCTTC
- | TRBJ2-5 | 16 | TRBV18 | - | CASSPGSLGGTETQYF | TGTGCCAGCTCACCAGGAAGTCTGGGTGGGACAGAGACCCAGTACTTC
- | TRBJ1-3 | 14 | TRBV11-3 | once | CASSSTNPGNTIYF | TGTGCCAGCAGCTCTACCAACCCAGGAAACACCATATATTTT
TRBD1 | TRBJ2-5 | 14 | TRBV2 | - | CASRVDRGVETQYF | TGTGCCAGCAGAGTGGACAGGGGAGTGGAGACCCAGTACTTC
- | TRBJ1-1 | 14 | TRBV3-1/TRBV3-2 | - | CASSHGGATQEAFF | TGTGCCAGCAGCCACGGGGGGGCGACTCAAGAAGCTTTCTTT
TRBD1 | TRBJ1-1 | 15 | TRBV27 | - | CASSSAGGGDTEAFF | TGTGCCAGCAGTTCAGCAGGGGGTGGGGACACTGAAGCTTTCTTT
- | TRBJ2-2 | 14 | TRBV7-9 | - | CASRLTGNTGELFF | TGTGCCAGCAGGTTGACAGGGAACACCGGGGAGCTGTTTTTT
- | TRBJ1-5 | 13 | TRBV7-2 | - | CASSLDRDQPQHF | TGTGCCAGCAGCTTAGACAGGGACCAGCCTCAGCATTTT
- | TRBJ1-1 | 12 | TRBV28 | - | CASSSHVAEAFF | TGTGCCAGCAGTTCTCACGTGGCTGAAGCTTTCTTT
TRBD2 | TRBJ2-1 | 17 | TRBV4-1 | once | CASSLYDTGGGNNEQFF | TGCGCCAGCAGCCTATACGACACGGGAGGGGGTAACAATGAGCAGTTCTTC
- | TRBJ2-5 | 14 | TRBV7-3 | - | CASSSQPSSETQYF | TGTGCCAGCAGCTCCCAACCTAGCTCCGAGACCCAGTACTTC
TRBD1 | TRBJ2-7 | 15 | TRBV2 | - | CASSLLGQGGYEQYF | TGTGCCAGCAGTCTCTTGGGACAGGGGGGTTACGAGCAGTACTTC
TRBD1 | TRBJ1-2 | 14 | TRBV7-2 | - | CASSLGQGSYGYTF | TGTGCCAGCAGCCTCGGACAGGGTTCCTATGGCTACACCTTC
TRBD1 | TRBJ2-7 | 14 | TRBV11-3 | - | CASSSGQGMTEQYF | TGTGCCAGCAGCTCGGGACAGGGGATGACCGAGCAGTACTTC
- | TRBJ2-2 | 15 | TRBV7-7 | - | CASSLTSTDTGELFF | TGTGCTAGCAGCTTAACTTCGACAGACACCGGGGAGCTGTTTTTT
TRBD1 | TRBJ1-5 | 15 | TRBV6-5 | - | CASSSWGQSNQPQHF | TGTGCCAGCAGTTCCTGGGGACAGTCCAATCAGCCCCAGCATTTT
- | TRBJ2-1 | 19 | TRBV28 | few | CASSLLFGQAPERYNEQFF | TGTGCCAGCAGTTTATTGTTTGGGCAGGCCCCCGAAAGATACAATGAGCAGTTCTTC
TRBD2 | TRBJ2-1 | 14 | TRBV5-6 | - | CASSLTSGNDEQFF | TGTGCCAGCAGCTTGACTAGCGGGAACGATGAGCAGTTCTTC
- | TRBJ1-6 | 18 | TRBV14 | - | CASSQDTTVGAYNSPLHF | TGTGCCAGCAGCCAAGATACTACCGTTGGCGCCTATAATTCACCCCTCCACTTT
- | TRBJ2-7 | 15 | TRBV2 | once | CASNVLRSGGGGQYF | TGTGCCAGCAATGTCTTGCGGAGCGGAGGTGGGGGGCAGTACTTC
- | TRBJ2-6 | 18 | TRBV30 | - | CAWLNSQGRGSGANVLTF | TGTGCCTGGCTGAATTCACAGGGGAGGGGCTCTGGGGCCAACGTCCTGACTTTC
- | TRBJ1-5 | 16 | TRBV30 | - | CAWSVPGPGGDQPQHF | TGTGCCTGGAGTGTCCCGGGCCCGGGAGGGGATCAGCCCCAGCATTTT
TRBD2 | TRBJ2-3 | 15 | TRBV2 | - | CASSAGSGRTDTQYF | TGTGCCAGCAGTGCCGGCAGCGGGAGGACGGATACGCAGTATTTT
- | TRBJ2-5 | 11 | TRBV7-2 | once | CASSLVEAQYF | TGTGCCAGCAGCTTAGTAGAGGCCCAGTACTTC